Each of the 4 T cell receptor beta chains below was sequenced from the same sample in a study of blood T cell repertoires in COVID-19. Assay: immunoSEQ multiplex PCR; the TCRdb copy retains only in-frame clones and omits some. The table records more than 20,000 clones, about 89% of them present only once. Sequenced input: peripheral blood. The source of these receptors is a man over 45 with active COVID-19.

The chain couples TRBV24-1 to TRBJ1-5; the match to TRBD1 covers 8 bases. CDR1 is KGHDR and CDR2 is SFDVKD in the germline V gene. Trimming removed 3 bases from V and 4 bases from J; junction bases left unmatched: 7. The length of the CDR3 is 16 residues. CDR3 sequence (DNA): TGTGCCACCAGTGATACAGGACAGGGACTTAATCAGCCCCAGCATTTT. Encoded protein: CATSDTGQGLNQPQHF.

For the CDR3, the DNA is TGTGCCAGCAGCTCCCTGGGGGGGCAGGACACAGATACGCAGTATTTT. Encoded protein: CASSSLGGQDTDTQYF. The gene calls are TRBV11-3 and TRBJ2-3; a weak D match, TRBD2 (7 bases). Trimming removed 4 bases at V and 2 bases at J, with 16 bases between. The CDR3 contains 16 residues. The germline V gene has CDR1 SGHNT and CDR2 YENEEA.

This clone was seen just once. The chain joins TRBV2 to TRBJ1-2; 8 bases are a match to TRBD1. Germline loops: CDR1 SNHLY, CDR2 FYNNEI. CDR3 length: 14 residues. After removal of 7 bases from V and 2 bases from J, the junction contained 6 bases not matched to a gene. In DNA, the CDR3 is TGTGCCAGCACCGGAGGACAGGGAAACTATGGCTACACCTTC. Its protein product is CASTGGQGNYGYTF.

The chain links TRBV7-9 to TRBJ2-2; D unresolved. This CDR3 spans 12 amino acids. The V end lost 3 bases, the J end lost 5 bases, and 4 bases lay between the germline ends. In germline, CDR1 is SEHNR, CDR2 FQNEAQ (reference sequence). This CDR3 reads CASSFLTGELFF. The CDR3 DNA sequence: TGTGCCAGCAGCTTTCTTACCGGGGAGCTGTTTTTT.